These 29 T cell receptor beta chains came from one sample sequenced in a study of blood T cell repertoires in COVID-19 (TCRdb year 2020). Library creation used the immunoSEQ multiplex PCR assay. Entries here come from immuneACCESS through TCRdb and include only in-frame sequences with V and J called. Some clones fail to appear in such tables; in the studies checked, an unresolved V gene covers under half of the shortfall, and the cause of the remainder is unknown. The sample table holds a few hundred thousand clones, of which around 88% were seen once. The biggest ten clones account for roughly 3.7% of the sample. The material sequenced was PBMCs or T cells enriched from blood (not recorded which). Receptors were obtained from a woman aged 30 to 39 who had recovered from COVID-19.

The chain recombines TRBV18 with TRBJ2-2; maybe TRBD2 (5 bases). CDR1 is KGHSH and CDR2 is LQKENI in the germline V gene. V lost 3 bases to trimming and J lost 5 bases, with 13 bases between them. CDR3 length equals 15 residues. Written as DNA, the CDR3 is TGTGCCAGCTCACCCGTTCAAGGAGGAACCGGGGAGCTGTTTTTT. Protein sequence: CASSPVQGGTGELFF. Variable domain in full (rest from reference TRBV18 and TRBJ2-2): NAGVMQNPRHLVRRRGQEARLRCSPMKGHSHVYWYRQLPEEGLKFMVYLQKENIIDESGMPKERFSAEFPKEGPSILRIQQVVRGDSAAYFCASSPVQGGTGELFFGEGSRLTVL.

CDR3 region: CASSPTTGAFNSNQPQHF. The DNA for the CDR3 is TGTGCCAGCTCACCCACGACAGGAGCCTTTAATAGCAATCAGCCCCAGCATTTT. The chain uses TRBV18 and TRBJ1-5; perhaps TRBD1 as D (6 bases). Germline V gene data show CDR1 as KGHSH and CDR2 as LQKENI. Trimming took 3 bases from V and 0 from J, leaving 18 bases between them. This CDR3 is 18 amino acids long.

This rearrangement joins TRBV3-1 (or the pseudogene TRBV3-2) to TRBJ1-3; D possibly corresponds to TRBD1 (5 bases). There are 19 residues in the CDR3. V gave up 3 bases and J gave up 0 bases, with 21 bases separating them. Germline-derived CDR1 and CDR2 are LGHDT and YNNKEL (reference sequence). CDR3 DNA: TGTGCCAGCAGCCAGAGCCCCAGGGAATTCCGCATCTCTGGAAACACCATATATTTT. The encoded protein is CASSQSPREFRISGNTIYF.

The V and J genes are TRBV5-8 and TRBJ1-5, with D unresolved. Trimming removed 3 bases at V and 4 bases at J, with 5 bases between. CDR1 and CDR2 from the germline V gene are SGHTS and YDEGEE. The CDR3 is 12 amino acids. The CDR3 DNA sequence: TGTGCCAGCAGCTCTTTAAATCAGCCCCAGCATTTT. Protein: CASSSLNQPQHF.

This clone was detected a few times. This chain uses TRBV19 with TRBJ1-2; D possibly corresponds to TRBD1 (5 bases). Germline-derived CDR1 and CDR2 are LNHDA and SQIVND (reference sequence). The CDR3 sequence is 12 residues long. V lost 3 bases, J lost 8 bases, and 10 bases lay in between. CDR3 residues: CASSIQGGGYTF. For the CDR3, the DNA is TGTGCCAGTAGTATCCAGGGAGGGGGCTACACCTTC.

This chain joins TRBV5-6 and TRBJ1-2; D is uncertain. The CDR3 spans 15 residues. Germline V CDR1 and CDR2: SGHDT, YYEEEE. Trimming stripped 0 bases from V and 2 bases from J, with 11 bases between. Here the CDR3 DNA reads TGTGCCAGCAGCTTGGATTCGCGGAGAAACTATGGCTACACCTTC. This gives the protein CASSLDSRRNYGYTF.

The chain links TRBV28 to TRBJ1-3; D unclear. Looked up from germline, CDR1 is MDHEN and CDR2 is SYDVKM. The V gene lost 5 bases and the J gene lost 0 bases, with 8 bases spanning the gap. The CDR3 covers 14 residues. The CDR3 here is CASSEVSSGNTIYF. The CDR3, as DNA: TGTGCCAGCAGTGAAGTTAGCTCTGGAAACACCATATATTTT.

This clone turned up a few times. The J gene is TRBJ1-5, the V gene TRBV6-2 or TRBV6-3; D is unclear. The CDR3 runs 14 residues. The V and J ends lost 4 bases and 2 bases respectively, with 9 bases between them. CDR1 and CDR2 from the germline V gene are MNHEY and SVGEGT. As DNA, the CDR3 is TGTGCCAGCAGTTCCTATGGAGGCAATCAGCCCCAGCATTTT. Encoded protein: CASSSYGGNQPQHF.

The rearrangement links TRBV15 to TRBJ1-2, with 9 bases aligning to TRBD1. The length of the CDR3 is 15 residues. Per germline, CDR1 LNHNV and CDR2 YYDKDF (reference sequence). The V gene end was trimmed by 0 bases and the J gene end by 6 bases; junction bases not matched to a gene: 5. CDR3 residues: CATSRETGGDDGYTF. The CDR3 DNA sequence: TGTGCCACCAGCAGAGAAACAGGGGGCGATGATGGCTACACCTTC. Looking up the rest from reference TRBV15 and TRBJ1-2 gives the full variable domain: DAMVIQNPRYQVTQFGKPVTLSCSQTLNHNVMYWYQQKSSQAPKLLFHYYDKDFNNEADTPDNFQSRRPNTSFCFLDIRSPGLGDTAMYLCATSRETGGDDGYTFGSGTRLTVV.

V usage is TRBV10-2 and J usage is TRBJ1-4, with 7 positions matching TRBD1. Germline loops: CDR1 WSHSY, CDR2 SAAADI. The CDR3 runs to 14 residues. With V trimmed by 4 bases and J by 5 bases, 4 bases remained unmatched. The CDR3 region is CASSGDSTNEKLFF. The CDR3 nucleotides are TGCGCCAGCAGTGGGGACAGTACGAATGAAAAACTGTTTTTT.

The CDR3 sequence is CASSAGGGLLYGYTF. In DNA, the CDR3 is TGTGCCAGCAGTGCCGGGGGGGGGCTCCTCTATGGCTACACCTTC. The chain joins TRBV28 to TRBJ1-2, with D maybe TRBD1 (6 bases). Germline assignment: CDR1 MDHEN and CDR2 SYDVKM. The V end was cut by 5 bases, the J end by 4 bases, with 17 bases between. The CDR3 extends over 15 amino acids.

The chain uses TRBV16 and TRBJ2-6; 8 bases match TRBD2. The CDR3 contains 18 residues. Trimming at V came to 4 bases and at J to 0 bases, leaving 8 bases not matched to a gene. Germline V gene data show CDR1 as KGHSY and CDR2 as FQNENV. The CDR3 is CASSPRLALSSGANVLTF. The CDR3 coding sequence is TGTGCCAGCAGCCCCCGACTAGCGTTAAGCTCTGGGGCCAACGTCCTGACTTTC.

The V and J genes are TRBV2 and TRBJ2-7, with 8 nucleotides matching TRBD1. The CDR3 spans 13 residues. Germline values: CDR1 SNHLY, CDR2 FYNNEI. Unmatched junction bases numbered 12, after V lost 10 bases and J lost 7 bases. The CDR3 sequence: CATGRTGPREQYF. Here the CDR3 DNA reads TGTGCCACCGGAAGGACAGGGCCTAGGGAGCAGTACTTC.

The chain carries TRBV28 and TRBJ1-3; D gene uncertain. The V end was cut by 5 bases, the J end by 4 bases, with 12 bases between. The CDR3 consists of 14 residues. Germline V gene sequence: CDR1 MDHEN, CDR2 SYDVKM. The CDR3 nucleotides are TGTGCCAGCAGTCCAGCCCGGGGAGGAAACACCATATATTTT. It codes for CASSPARGGNTIYF.

This clone has a count of ten or more. This rearrangement joins TRBV2 to TRBJ2-1; 8 bases agree with TRBD2. V was clipped by 6 bases and J by 4 bases; unmatched bases: 8. Germline V lookup: CDR1 SNHLY, CDR2 FYNNEI. This CDR3 region has 15 residues. The CDR3 region is CASSSSGSRYNEQFF. The CDR3 DNA sequence: TGTGCCAGCAGCTCAAGCGGGAGTCGGTACAATGAGCAGTTCTTC.

The chain is built from TRBV2 and TRBJ1-2; TRBD1 matches 7 bases. Trimming cost V 7 bases and J 3 bases; bases outside gene matches: 8. The CDR3 runs to 14 residues. Germline values: CDR1 SNHLY, CDR2 FYNNEI. Here the CDR3 reads CASIVGGVYYGYTF. The CDR3 bases are TGTGCCAGCATCGTAGGGGGCGTATACTATGGCTACACCTTC. The entire variable domain, with the rest obtained from reference TRBV2 and TRBJ1-2, is as follows: EPEVTQTPSHQVTQMGQEVILRCVPISNHLYFYWYRQILGQKVEFLVSFYNNEISEKSEIFDDQFSVERPDGSNFTLKIRSTKLEDSAMYFCASIVGGVYYGYTFGSGTRLTVV.

This chain joins TRBV28 and TRBJ1-6, with 7 positions matching TRBD1. The CDR3 runs 17 residues. Germline V gene data show CDR1 as MDHEN and CDR2 as SYDVKM. Germline trimming cut 7 bases from V and 5 bases from J; bases unmatched to any gene: 14. DNA of the CDR3: TGTGCCAGCAATGACCGACAGGGTGCGTTGAATAATTCACCCCTCCACTTT. The encoded protein is CASNDRQGALNNSPLHF.

The chain couples TRBV7-9 to TRBJ1-2, with D unclear. The germline V and J ends were trimmed by 6 bases and 2 bases, with 10 bases remaining between them. The CDR3 is 13 amino acids. Germline lookup yields CDR1 SEHNR and CDR2 FQNEAQ (reference sequence). The CDR3 protein is CASRPQVNYGYTF. For the CDR3, the DNA is TGTGCCAGCAGACCTCAGGTCAACTATGGCTACACCTTC.

This clone was seen more than once but under ten times. This chain joins TRBV6-4 and TRBJ1-5; 7 bases are shared with TRBD1. Germline CDR1 reads MRHNA; CDR2 reads SNTAGT. Losses at the gene ends were 5 bases for V and 0 bases for J; bases not matched to a gene: 4. The CDR3 runs 15 residues. CDR3 sequence: CASSLTGDSNQPQHF. CDR3 DNA sequence: TGTGCCAGCAGTCTAACAGGGGATAGCAATCAGCCCCAGCATTTT.

The V gene is TRBV11-2, the J gene TRBJ2-7; maybe TRBD2 (5 bases). CDR3 size: 15 residues. The germline V gene encodes CDR1 SGHAT and CDR2 FQNNGV. Trimming pared 0 bases from V and 2 bases from J, leaving 11 bases between. Here the CDR3 DNA reads TGTGCCAGCAGCTTAGATCGGGGTACCACCTACGAGCAGTACTTC. Protein product: CASSLDRGTTYEQYF.

The chain joins TRBV12-3 or TRBV12-4 to TRBJ1-5; TRBD1 matches 8 bases. The CDR3 length is 13 residues. The junction had 3 bases not matched to a gene; V was cut back by 6 bases and J by 5 bases. CDR3 in amino acids: CASRQDRDQPQHF. CDR3 coding DNA: TGTGCCAGCAGACAGGACAGGGATCAGCCCCAGCATTTT.

The V call is TRBV28, the J call TRBJ1-5; 9 bases map to TRBD1. Germline CDR1 MDHEN, CDR2 SYDVKM. J gave up 7 bases and V 6 bases, and 10 bases lay outside the gene matches. The CDR3 length is 15 residues. DNA of the CDR3: TGTGCCAGCAGGTACGGGGACAGGGCAGGGCAGCCCCAGCATTTT. Translation: CASRYGDRAGQPQHF.

The rearrangement links TRBV19 to TRBJ1-2, with D maybe TRBD1 (5 bases). Trimming pared 1 base from V and 4 bases from J, leaving 10 bases between. CDR3 size: 14 residues. Per the germline V gene, CDR1 is LNHDA and CDR2 is SQIVND (reference sequence). The CDR3 DNA reads TGTGCCAGTAGTATAGCAGGGCGGATCTATGGCTACACCTTC. Protein product: CASSIAGRIYGYTF. The variable domain in full, with the rest retrieved from reference TRBV19 and TRBJ1-2, is DGGITQSPKYLFRKEGQNVTLSCEQNLNHDAMYWYRQDPGQGLRLIYYSQIVNDFQKGDIAEGYSVSREKKESFPLTVTSAQKNPTAFYLCASSIAGRIYGYTFGSGTRLTVV.

The chain recombines TRBV20-1 with TRBJ2-3; weak D call: TRBD1 (5 bases). Germline V gene sequence: CDR1 DFQATT, CDR2 SNEGSKA (reference sequence). Trimming removed 8 bases from V and 5 bases from J, with 11 bases in between. The CDR3 has 11 residues. CDR3 amino acids: CSQDIRDTQYF. In DNA, the CDR3 is TGCAGTCAGGACATAAGAGATACGCAGTATTTT.

V and J are TRBV7-8 and TRBJ2-7; possibly TRBD1 for D (6 bases). CDR3 length: 16 residues. V dropped 5 bases and J dropped 3 bases, with 20 bases sitting between them. Germline CDR1 and CDR2: SGHVS and FQNEAQ. CDR3 sequence: CASSPGDPGTSYEQYF. The DNA for the CDR3 is TGTGCCAGCAGCCCCGGGGACCCCGGGACAAGCTACGAGCAGTACTTC.

The rearrangement uses TRBV19 and TRBJ2-1; 7 bases are a match to TRBD1. Germline V gene lookup returns CDR1 LNHDA and CDR2 SQIVND (reference sequence). The CDR3 has 13 amino acids. V lost 3 bases and J lost 8; bases outside the gene matches: 4. The CDR3 region is CASSIEGADEQFF. The CDR3 DNA is TGTGCCAGTAGTATTGAGGGGGCCGATGAGCAGTTCTTC.

V gene TRBV9 combines with J gene TRBJ2-7; 7 positions agree with TRBD2. The V gene's germline CDR1 is SGDLS and CDR2 YYNGEE. CDR3 size: 15 residues. The V and J ends lost 2 bases and 3 bases, in that order; junction bases with no gene match: 8. The DNA of the CDR3 is TGTGCCAGCAGCGTTAGCGTAGCGGGTATCTACGAGCAGTACTTC. This encodes CASSVSVAGIYEQYF. Variable domain in full (rest from reference TRBV9 and TRBJ2-7): DSGVTQTPKHLITATGQRVTLRCSPRSGDLSVYWYQQSLDQGLQFLIQYYNGEERAKGNILERFSAQQFPDLHSELNLSSLELGDSALYFCASSVSVAGIYEQYFGPGTRLTVT.

V gene TRBV19 combines with J gene TRBJ1-2; no definite D call. V was cut by 3 bases and J by 7 bases, with 12 bases left in between. CDR3 length: 13 amino acids. The germline V gene encodes CDR1 LNHDA and CDR2 SQIVND (reference sequence). The CDR3 loop is CASSMSSLLGYTF. CDR3 in DNA: TGTGCCAGTAGTATGAGCTCCCTGCTTGGCTACACCTTC.

This chain uses TRBV6-5 with TRBJ1-1; TRBD1 matches at 7 bases. CDR1 and CDR2 from the germline V gene are MNHEY and SVGAGI. This CDR3 is built from 15 residues. J was trimmed by 2 bases and V by 0 bases; bases with no gene match: 3. Here the CDR3 reads CASSYSAGGNTEAFF. For the CDR3, the DNA is TGTGCCAGCAGTTACTCGGCAGGGGGAAACACTGAAGCTTTCTTT.